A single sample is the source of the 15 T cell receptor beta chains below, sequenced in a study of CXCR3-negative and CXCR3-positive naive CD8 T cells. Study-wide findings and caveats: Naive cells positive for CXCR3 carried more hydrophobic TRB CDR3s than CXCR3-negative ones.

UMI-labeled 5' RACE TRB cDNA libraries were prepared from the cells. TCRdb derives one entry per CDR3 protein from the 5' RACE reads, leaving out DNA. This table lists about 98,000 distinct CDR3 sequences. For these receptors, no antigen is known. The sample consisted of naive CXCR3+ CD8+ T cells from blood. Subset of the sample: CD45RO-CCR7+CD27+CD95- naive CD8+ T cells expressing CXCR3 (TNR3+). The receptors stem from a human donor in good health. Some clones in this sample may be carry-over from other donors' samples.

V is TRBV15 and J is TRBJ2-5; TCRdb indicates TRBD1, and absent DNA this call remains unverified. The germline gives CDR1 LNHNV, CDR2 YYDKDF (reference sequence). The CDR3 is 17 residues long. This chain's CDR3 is CATSKLGGQGVRETQYF. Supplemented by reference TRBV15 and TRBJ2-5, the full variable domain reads DAMVIQNPRYQVTQFGKPVTLSCSQTLNHNVMYWYQQKSSQAPKLLFHYYDKDFNNEADTPDNFQSRRPNTSFCFLDIRSPGLGDTAMYLCATSKLGGQGVRETQYFGPGTRLLVL.

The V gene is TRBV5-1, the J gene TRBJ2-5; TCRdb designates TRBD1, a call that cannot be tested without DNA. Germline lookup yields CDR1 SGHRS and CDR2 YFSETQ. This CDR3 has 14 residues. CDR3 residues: CASSPGDSQETQYF.

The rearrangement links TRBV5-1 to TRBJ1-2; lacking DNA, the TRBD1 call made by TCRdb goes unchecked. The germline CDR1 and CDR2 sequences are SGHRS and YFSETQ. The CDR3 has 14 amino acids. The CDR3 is CASSLGADDLRYTF.

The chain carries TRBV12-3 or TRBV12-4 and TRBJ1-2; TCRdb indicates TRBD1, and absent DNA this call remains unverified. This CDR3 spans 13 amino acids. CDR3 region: CASSPRANYGYTF.

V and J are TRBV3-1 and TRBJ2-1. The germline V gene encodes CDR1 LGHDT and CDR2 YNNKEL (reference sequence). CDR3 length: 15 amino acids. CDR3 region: CASSQELNSYNEQFF.

CDR3 protein: CSVPRGTGGEKLFF. This chain joins TRBV29-1 and TRBJ1-4; with no DNA, the TCRdb D assignment of TRBD1 cannot be verified. The CDR3 is 14 amino acids. Germline values: CDR1 SQVTM, CDR2 ANQGSEA.

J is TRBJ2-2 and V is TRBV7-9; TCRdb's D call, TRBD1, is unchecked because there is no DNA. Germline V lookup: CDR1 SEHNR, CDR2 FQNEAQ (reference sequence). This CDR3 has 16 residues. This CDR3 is CASSPTQGTNTGELFF.

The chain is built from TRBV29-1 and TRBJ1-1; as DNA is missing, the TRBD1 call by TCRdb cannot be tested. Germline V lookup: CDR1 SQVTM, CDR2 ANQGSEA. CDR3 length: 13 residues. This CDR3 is CSVGFARGTEAFF.

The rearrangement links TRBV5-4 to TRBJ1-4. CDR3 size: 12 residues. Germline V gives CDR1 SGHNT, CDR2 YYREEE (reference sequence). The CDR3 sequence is CASSDTGEKLFF.

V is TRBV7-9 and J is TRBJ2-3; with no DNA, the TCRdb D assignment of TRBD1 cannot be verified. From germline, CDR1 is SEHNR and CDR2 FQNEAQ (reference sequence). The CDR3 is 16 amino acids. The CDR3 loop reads CASSLAGAIQTDTQYF.

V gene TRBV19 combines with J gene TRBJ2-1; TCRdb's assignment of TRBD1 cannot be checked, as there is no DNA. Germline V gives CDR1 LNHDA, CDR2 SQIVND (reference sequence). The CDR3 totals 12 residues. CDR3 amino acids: CASSIGGHKQFF.

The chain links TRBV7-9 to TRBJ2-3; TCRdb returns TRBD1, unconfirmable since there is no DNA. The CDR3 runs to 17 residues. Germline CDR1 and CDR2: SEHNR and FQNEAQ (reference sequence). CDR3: CASSLRERDKRADTQYF.

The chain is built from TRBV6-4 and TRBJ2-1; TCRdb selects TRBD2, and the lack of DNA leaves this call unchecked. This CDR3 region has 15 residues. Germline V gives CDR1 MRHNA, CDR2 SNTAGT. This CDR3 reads CASSGTSGGYNEQFF.

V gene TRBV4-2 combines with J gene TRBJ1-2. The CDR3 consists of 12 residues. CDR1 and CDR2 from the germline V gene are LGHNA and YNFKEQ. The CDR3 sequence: CASSQDRVGYTF.

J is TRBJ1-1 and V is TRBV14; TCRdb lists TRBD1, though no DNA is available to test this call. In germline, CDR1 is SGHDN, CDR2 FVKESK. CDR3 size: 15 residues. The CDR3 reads CASSLPGQKNTEAFF.